This passage covers 18 T cell receptor beta chains from one sample sequenced in a study of Graves' ophthalmopathy and Graves' hyperthyroidism. Amplified TCR beta CDR3 regions were obtained using RNA transcripts as template. The library came from an HTBI-primed first-round RT-PCR and a second-round multiplex PCR. TCRdb reanalysed the multiplex PCR reads using MiXCR and keeps one entry per CDR3 protein. The table records 300,000 to 500,000 distinct CDR3 sequences, over 15% of them present only once. The sample comprised peripheral blood. These receptors came from a woman under 30 with stable Graves' hyperthyroidism.

J is TRBJ1-2 and V is TRBV3-1; D ambiguous. The CDR3 has 13 amino acids. The V end lost 5 bases, the J end lost 4 bases, and 11 bases lay between the germline ends. Germline V gene sequence: CDR1 LGHDT, CDR2 YNNKEL (reference sequence). CDR3 DNA sequence: TGTGCCAGCAGCAAGGAGCCAGTCTATGGCTACACCTTC. Protein product: CASSKEPVYGYTF.

Ten or more counts support this clonotype. This could be a read error, since a much larger clone is one nucleotide away. The chain has TRBV12-3 or TRBV12-4 and TRBJ1-2; D is undetermined. This CDR3 contains 15 residues. The CDR3 spells CASSLGWTSSYGHTF. The CDR3 coding sequence is TGTGCCAGCAGTTTAGGGTGGACTTCCAGCTATGGCCACACCTTC.

This chain joins TRBV11-2 and TRBJ1-5; 7 bases match TRBD1. This CDR3 comprises 16 residues. V gave up 4 bases and J gave up 4 bases; unmatched junction bases: 10. CDR1 SGHAT and CDR2 FQNNGV come from the germline V gene. The CDR3 loop reads CASSSQGGFGNQPQHF. CDR3 in DNA: TGTGCCAGCAGCTCCCAGGGGGGTTTCGGAAATCAGCCCCAGCATTTT.

This clonotype was seen ten or more times. The chain combines TRBV29-1 with TRBJ2-5; a weak D match, TRBD2 (6 bases). Trimming cost V 6 bases and J 5 bases, with 19 bases left between them. This CDR3 spans 14 amino acids. The germline V gene has CDR1 SQVTM and CDR2 ANQGSEA. CDR3 loop: CSVVTRWGRETQYF. DNA of the CDR3: TGCAGCGTGGTGACTAGGTGGGGCCGGGAGACCCAGTACTTC.

This clonotype was observed many times. J is TRBJ1-2 and V is TRBV20-1, with 8 bases identical to TRBD1. The CDR3 contains 12 residues. Germline CDR1 and CDR2: DFQATT and SNEGSKA (reference sequence). J was trimmed by 6 bases and V by 3 bases; bases with no gene match: 3. The CDR3 sequence is CSARPGGHGYTF. In DNA form, the CDR3 reads TGCAGTGCTAGGCCAGGGGGCCATGGCTACACCTTC.

This chain links TRBV9 with TRBJ1-2; 7 nucleotides agree with TRBD1. The germline gives CDR1 SGDLS, CDR2 YYNGEE. Unmatched junction bases numbered 7, after V lost 0 bases and J lost 8 bases. The CDR3 runs 14 residues. CDR3: CASSVGGQGGGYTF. CDR3 nucleotide sequence: TGTGCCAGCAGCGTAGGAGGCCAGGGGGGAGGCTACACCTTC.

This clonotype was recorded once. The chain carries TRBV7-9 and TRBJ1-1, with 7 bases matching TRBD1. CDR3 length: 13 residues. Germline CDR1 reads SEHNR; CDR2 reads FQNEAQ (reference sequence). V lost 6 bases to trimming and J lost 8 bases; unmatched junction nucleotides: 9. This CDR3 reads CASSPDGQVEAFF. The CDR3 coding sequence is TGTGCCAGCAGTCCCGACGGACAGGTGGAAGCTTTCTTT.

This clonotype was observed many times. The chain uses TRBV6-4 and TRBJ1-5, with no clear D. This CDR3 comprises 12 residues. Trimming removed 8 bases at V and 6 bases at J, with 11 bases between. Germline loops: CDR1 MRHNA, CDR2 SNTAGT. The CDR3 loop reads CASGIEGQPQHF. The CDR3 nucleotides are TGTGCCAGCGGCATCGAGGGTCAGCCCCAGCATTTT.

The sample holds many counts of this clonotype. The chain uses TRBV6-5 and TRBJ1-2, with D possibly being TRBD1 (5 bases). Germline CDR1 is MNHEY and CDR2 is SVGAGI. Trimming stripped 3 bases from V and 4 bases from J, with 12 bases between. This CDR3 is built from 14 residues. The CDR3 DNA sequence: TGTGCCAGCAGTTATGACGGGACTACCTATGGCTACACCTTC. This sequence encodes CASSYDGTTYGYTF.

Many counts were recorded for this clonotype. The chain joins TRBV2 to TRBJ1-6; 7 bases map to TRBD1. Germline V gene sequence: CDR1 SNHLY, CDR2 FYNNEI. The CDR3 consists of 12 residues. V gave up 8 bases and J gave up 9 bases; unmatched junction bases: 4. The CDR3: CASSQGSSPLHF. The CDR3 DNA is TGTGCCAGCTCACAGGGGTCTTCACCCCTCCACTTT.

This clonotype has a count of ten or more. The chain couples TRBV27 to TRBJ2-7; D is possibly TRBD1 (6 bases). The germline V and J ends were trimmed by 2 bases and 2 bases, with 10 bases remaining between them. There are 14 residues in the CDR3. Germline V gene data show CDR1 as MNHEY and CDR2 as SMNVEV (reference sequence). The CDR3 nucleotides read TGTGCCAGCAGTTTACTGGGGGCAACCTACGAGCAGTACTTC. Translation gives CASSLLGATYEQYF.

This clonotype was seen a handful of times. The chain joins TRBV6-1 to TRBJ2-7; 9 bases are a match to TRBD1. CDR3 length: 16 residues. J gave up 0 bases and V 5 bases, and 8 bases lay outside the gene matches. The V gene's germline CDR1 is MNHNS and CDR2 SASEGT. Here the CDR3 reads CASSLTGGGGSYEQYF. The CDR3 DNA reads TGTGCCAGCAGTCTTACAGGGGGCGGGGGCTCCTACGAGCAGTACTTC.

In this sample, this clonotype turned up many times. The chain employs TRBV7-2 and TRBJ2-4, with 12 nucleotides matching TRBD1. Unmatched junction bases numbered 10, after V lost 6 bases and J lost 7 bases. Germline loops: CDR1 SGHTA, CDR2 FQGNSA. The CDR3 contains 16 residues. The chain's CDR3 is CASRLQTGTGGNIQYF. CDR3 nucleotides: TGTGCCAGCAGACTGCAAACCGGGACAGGGGGCAACATTCAGTACTTC.

This clonotype was seen at least ten times. The genes are TRBV19 and TRBJ1-1; D gene unclear. V gave up 3 bases and J gave up 4 bases, with 6 bases separating them. Germline CDR1 is LNHDA and CDR2 is SQIVND (reference sequence). The CDR3 extends over 12 amino acids. As DNA, the CDR3 is TGTGCCAGTAGTATGGGTCGCACTGAAGCTTTCTTT. Protein sequence: CASSMGRTEAFF.

This clonotype was recorded at least ten times. This rearrangement joins TRBV6-2 or TRBV6-3 to TRBJ2-7; TRBD1 matches 8 bases. The CDR3 length is 16 residues. CDR1 is MNHEY and CDR2 is SVGEGT in the germline V gene. V lost 0 bases and J lost 5; bases outside the gene matches: 9. Here the CDR3 reads CASSYSRTGLVNEQYF. The CDR3, as DNA: TGTGCCAGCAGTTACTCCAGGACAGGGCTCGTGAACGAGCAGTACTTC.

In this sample, this clonotype turned up once. The conserved phenylalanine or tryptophan is not found at the CDR3 terminus, so this likely reflects a read error. The V gene is TRBV27, the J gene TRBJ2-7; D gene ambiguous. The germline CDR1 and CDR2 sequences are MNHEY and SMNVEV (reference sequence). The CDR3 consists of 14 residues. Trimming removed 0 bases from V and 7 bases from J, with 13 bases in between. The CDR3, as DNA: TGTGCCAGCAGTTTATCGCCTATGACGGATGAGCAGTACTAC. Encoded protein: CASSLSPMTDEQYY.

This clonotype was counted at least ten times. The chain carries TRBV15 and TRBJ2-5; 8 positions match TRBD2. Germline CDR1 is LNHNV and CDR2 is YYDKDF (reference sequence). The CDR3 loop spans 15 amino acids. Germline trimming cut 5 bases from V and 3 bases from J; bases unmatched to any gene: 8. The CDR3 reads CATSRGRAGEETQYF. CDR3 DNA sequence: TGTGCCACCAGCCGCGGGCGAGCGGGGGAAGAGACCCAGTACTTC.

This clonotype has at least ten counts. This rearrangement joins TRBV7-2 to TRBJ1-1; D ambiguous. V dropped 0 bases and J dropped 2 bases, with 10 bases sitting between them. Germline V gene data show CDR1 as SGHTA and CDR2 as FQGNSA. The CDR3 covers 15 residues. The CDR3 coding sequence is TGTGCCAGCAGCTTAGCGACCACAGTCAACACTGAAGCTTTCTTT. This codes for CASSLATTVNTEAFF.